The rows below give T cell receptor beta chains drawn from one sample of a study of human T cells and chemical hapten exposure. TCRdb re-derived calls from the RACE reads in MiXCR, one entry per CDR3 protein. The sample records 250,000 or so distinct CDR3 sequences, approximately 7.5% being singletons. The sequencing here drew on whole blood, taken in connection with sensitization to the hapten diphenylcyclopropenone (DPC). The receptors stem from a man aged 18 to 29 with alopecia areata. Some clones in this sample may be carry-over from other donors' samples. The CDR3 runs from the conserved cysteine through the conserved F or W.

TRBV14	TRBJ2-1	CASSQVDRGVEQFF
TRBV12-3/TRBV12-4	TRBJ2-2	CASKSRLAGAAGELFF
TRBV28	TRBJ2-7	CASSLAASGVVEQYF
TRBV10-3	TRBJ1-1	CAMSRDGNTEAFF
TRBV4-3	TRBJ2-1	CASSQDTEYSYNEQFF
TRBV5-1	TRBJ1-1	CASSFEAQGYTEAFF
TRBV6-2/TRBV6-3	TRBJ1-2	CASLRTANYGYTF
TRBV28	TRBJ2-5	CASSPILGQETQYF
TRBV29-1	TRBJ1-4	CSATGAPGEKLFF
TRBV27	TRBJ1-1	CASSPMGGSPEAFF
TRBV2	TRBJ2-3	CASSEVGTGEDTQYF
TRBV7-2	TRBJ1-1	CASSLNMVTNTEAFF
TRBV3-1	TRBJ1-3	CASSQHGGIGNTIYF
TRBV12-3/TRBV12-4	TRBJ2-3	CASSNGGQSGDTQYF
TRBV12-3/TRBV12-4	TRBJ2-1	CASATLFVGADNEQFF
TRBV15	TRBJ2-7	CATSLSGDASYEQYF
TRBV28	TRBJ2-5	CASSLYDQIGTQYF
TRBV28	TRBJ1-5	CASSPPRRFNQPQHF
TRBV13	TRBJ2-5	CASSLAGFTVQETQYF
TRBV2	TRBJ1-5	CASSEGTVNQPQHF
TRBV20-1	TRBJ2-3	CSAALTGTGWADTQYF
TRBV6-5	TRBJ1-2	CASSPRGRGAYGYTF
TRBV20-1	TRBJ2-7	CSARVPLPGTVSYEQYF
TRBV7-6	TRBJ1-2	CASSPRDRGVYGYTF
TRBV7-2	TRBJ1-3	CASSLEGTSGNTIYF
TRBV6-2/TRBV6-3	TRBJ2-7	CASSPSRTGEQYF
TRBV5-1	TRBJ1-5	CASSLTAGSNQPQHF
TRBV28	TRBJ2-7	CASSLREEQYF
TRBV7-9	TRBJ2-1	CASSQIPRNGNEQFF
TRBV11-2	TRBJ1-1	CASSLEISTEAFF
TRBV6-6	TRBJ1-1	CASSYPDTSMNTEAFF
TRBV29-1	TRBJ2-7	CSVAPRDRAYEQYF
TRBV11-2	TRBJ1-2	CASSLGIMDYGYTF
TRBV13	TRBJ1-2	CASRPGQLSYGYTF
TRBV5-1	TRBJ2-5	CASSSTRTGEMETQYF
TRBV6-2/TRBV6-3	TRBJ2-3	CASSFSTQGASSTDTQYF
TRBV3-1	TRBJ1-5	CASSQGASYQPQHF
TRBV29-1	TRBJ2-1	CSVEHRGYEQFF